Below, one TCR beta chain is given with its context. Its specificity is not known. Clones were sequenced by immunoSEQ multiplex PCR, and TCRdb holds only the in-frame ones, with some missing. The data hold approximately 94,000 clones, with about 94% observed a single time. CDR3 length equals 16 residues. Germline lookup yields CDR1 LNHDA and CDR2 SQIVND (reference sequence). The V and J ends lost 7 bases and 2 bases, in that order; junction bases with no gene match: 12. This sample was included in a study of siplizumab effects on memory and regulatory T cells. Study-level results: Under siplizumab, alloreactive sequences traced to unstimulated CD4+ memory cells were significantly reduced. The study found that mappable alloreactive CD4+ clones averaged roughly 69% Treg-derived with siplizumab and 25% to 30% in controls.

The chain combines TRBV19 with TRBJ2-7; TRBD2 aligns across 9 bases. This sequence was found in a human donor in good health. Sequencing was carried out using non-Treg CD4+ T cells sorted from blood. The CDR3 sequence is CASTLAGGGGPYEQYF. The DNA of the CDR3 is TGTGCCAGTACCCTCGCGGGGGGGGGTGGTCCCTACGAGCAGTACTTC.